Reported below is one T cell receptor (beta chain). Primers: 60 Vbeta forward and 13 Jbeta reverse. Sequencing was performed with immunoSEQ multiplex PCR; in TCRdb, only in-frame clones are kept and a portion is missing. The data contain some 80,000 clones, around 78% of them seen just once; the ten biggest clones take up 3.4%. The CDR3 is made up of 13 amino acids. V shed 3 bases and J 4 bases; nucleotides not matched to a gene: 0. In germline, CDR1 is SGHNT, CDR2 YENEEA. The data belong to a study of cytomegalovirus exposure and HLA in healthy donors. The receptor's source is a man aged 40-49 years in good health and CMV-seronegative. Sequencing input: PBMCs. The gene calls are TRBV11-3 and TRBJ2-1; 7 bases map to TRBD1. The CDR3 protein is CASSLGQYNEQFF. CDR3 nucleotide sequence: TGTGCCAGCAGCTTGGGACAGTACAATGAGCAGTTCTTC.